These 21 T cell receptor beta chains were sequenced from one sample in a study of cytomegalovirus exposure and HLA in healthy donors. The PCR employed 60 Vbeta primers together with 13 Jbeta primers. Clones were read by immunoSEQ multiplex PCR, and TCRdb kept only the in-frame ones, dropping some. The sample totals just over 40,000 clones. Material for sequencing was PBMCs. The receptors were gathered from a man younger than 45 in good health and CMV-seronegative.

The CDR3, as DNA: TGTGCCAGCAGGGCTAGCGGTCGGTACGAGCAGTACTTC. This sequence encodes CASRASGRYEQYF. This chain links TRBV6-1 with TRBJ2-7; TRBD2 aligns across 7 bases. Germline V CDR1 and CDR2: MNHNS, SASEGT. Losses at the gene ends were 6 bases for V and 4 bases for J; bases not matched to a gene: 6. CDR3 size: 13 residues.

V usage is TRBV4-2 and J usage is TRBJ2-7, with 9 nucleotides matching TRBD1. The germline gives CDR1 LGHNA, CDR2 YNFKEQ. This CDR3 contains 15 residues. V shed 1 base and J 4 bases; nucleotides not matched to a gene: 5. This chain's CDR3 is CASSQGQGGFYEQYF. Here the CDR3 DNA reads TGTGCCAGCAGCCAAGGACAGGGGGGATTTTACGAGCAGTACTTC.

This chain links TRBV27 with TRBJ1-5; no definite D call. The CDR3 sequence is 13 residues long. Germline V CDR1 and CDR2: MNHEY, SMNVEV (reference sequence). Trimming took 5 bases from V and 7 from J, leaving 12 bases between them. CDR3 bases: TGTGCCAGCAGTCTCGGGGTAGGACAGCCCCAGCATTTT. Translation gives CASSLGVGQPQHF.

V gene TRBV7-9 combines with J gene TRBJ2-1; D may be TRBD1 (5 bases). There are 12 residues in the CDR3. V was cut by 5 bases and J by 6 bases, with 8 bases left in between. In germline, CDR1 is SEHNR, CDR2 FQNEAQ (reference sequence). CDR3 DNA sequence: TGTGCCAGCAGCAAAACAGGCAATGAGCAGTTCTTC. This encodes CASSKTGNEQFF.

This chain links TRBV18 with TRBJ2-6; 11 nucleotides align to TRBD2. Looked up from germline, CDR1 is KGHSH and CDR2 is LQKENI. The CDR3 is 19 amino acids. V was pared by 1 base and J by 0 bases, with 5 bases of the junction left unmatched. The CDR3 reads CASSPRTSGLPSGANVLTF. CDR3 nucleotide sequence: TGTGCCAGCTCACCACGGACTAGCGGGCTACCCTCTGGGGCCAACGTCCTGACTTTC.

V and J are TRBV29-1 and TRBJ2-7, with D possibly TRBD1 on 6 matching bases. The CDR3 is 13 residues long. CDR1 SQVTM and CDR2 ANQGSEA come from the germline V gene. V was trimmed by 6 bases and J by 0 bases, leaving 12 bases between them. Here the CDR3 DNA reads TGCAGCGTCCGCGACAGGTTCTCCTACGAGCAGTACTTC. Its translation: CSVRDRFSYEQYF.

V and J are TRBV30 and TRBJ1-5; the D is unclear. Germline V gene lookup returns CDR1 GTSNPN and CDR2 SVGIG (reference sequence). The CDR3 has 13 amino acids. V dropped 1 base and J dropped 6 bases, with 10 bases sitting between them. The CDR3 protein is CAWSGGGSQPQHF. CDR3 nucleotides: TGTGCCTGGAGTGGAGGTGGTAGTCAGCCCCAGCATTTT.

This chain's CDR3 is CASRTLPGQEGYTF. CDR3 DNA sequence: TGTGCCAGCAGGACGCTCCCGGGACAGGAAGGCTACACCTTC. The V and J genes are TRBV7-2 and TRBJ1-2; 8 bases map to TRBD1. There are 14 residues in the CDR3. Germline V gene lookup returns CDR1 SGHTA and CDR2 FQGNSA. V trimming: 6 bases; J trimming: 8 bases; junction bases outside the gene matches: 11.

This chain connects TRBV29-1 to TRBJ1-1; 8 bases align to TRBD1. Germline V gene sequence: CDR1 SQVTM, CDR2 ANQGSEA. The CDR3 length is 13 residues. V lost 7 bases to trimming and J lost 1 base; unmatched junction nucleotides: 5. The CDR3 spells CSASDRGNTEAFF. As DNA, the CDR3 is TGCAGCGCTTCCGACAGGGGGAACACTGAAGCTTTCTTT.

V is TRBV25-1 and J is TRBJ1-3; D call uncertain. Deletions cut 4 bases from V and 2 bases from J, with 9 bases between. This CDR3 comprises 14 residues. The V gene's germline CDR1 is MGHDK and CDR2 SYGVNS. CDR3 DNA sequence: TGTGCCAGCAGTGCTTTAGTAGCTGGAAACACCATATATTTT. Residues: CASSALVAGNTIYF.

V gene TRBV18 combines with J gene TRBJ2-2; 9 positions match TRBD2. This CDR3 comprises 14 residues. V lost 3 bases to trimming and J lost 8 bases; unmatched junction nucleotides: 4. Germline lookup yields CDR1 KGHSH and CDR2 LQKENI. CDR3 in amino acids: CASSPVLAGGELFF. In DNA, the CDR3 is TGTGCCAGCTCACCCGTTCTAGCGGGAGGGGAGCTGTTTTTT.

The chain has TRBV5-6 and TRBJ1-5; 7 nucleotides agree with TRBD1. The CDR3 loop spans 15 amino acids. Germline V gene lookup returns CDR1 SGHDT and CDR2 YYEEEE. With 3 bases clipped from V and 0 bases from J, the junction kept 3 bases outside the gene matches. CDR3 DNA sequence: TGTGCCAGCAGCTACAGGGGCTATAGCAATCAGCCCCAGCATTTT. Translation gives CASSYRGYSNQPQHF.

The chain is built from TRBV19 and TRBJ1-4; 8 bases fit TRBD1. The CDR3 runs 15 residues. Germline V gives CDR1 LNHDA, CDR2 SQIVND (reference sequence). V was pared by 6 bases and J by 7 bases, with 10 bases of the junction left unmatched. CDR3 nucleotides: TGTGCCAGTAGCCGTGGACAGGGCCGGCTTGAAAAACTGTTTTTT. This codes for CASSRGQGRLEKLFF.

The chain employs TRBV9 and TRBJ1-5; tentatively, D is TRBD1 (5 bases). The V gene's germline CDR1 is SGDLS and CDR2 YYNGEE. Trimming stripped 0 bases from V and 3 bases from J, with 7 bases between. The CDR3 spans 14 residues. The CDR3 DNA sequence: TGTGCCAGCAGCGTAGCAGGGTCCAATCAGCCCCAGCATTTT. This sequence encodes CASSVAGSNQPQHF.

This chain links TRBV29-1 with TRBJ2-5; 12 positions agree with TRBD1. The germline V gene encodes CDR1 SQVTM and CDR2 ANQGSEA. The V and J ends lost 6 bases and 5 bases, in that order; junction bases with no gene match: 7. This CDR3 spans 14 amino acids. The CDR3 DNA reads TGCAGCGTCGGGACAGGGGGCAGTTACGAGACCCAGTACTTC. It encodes CSVGTGGSYETQYF.

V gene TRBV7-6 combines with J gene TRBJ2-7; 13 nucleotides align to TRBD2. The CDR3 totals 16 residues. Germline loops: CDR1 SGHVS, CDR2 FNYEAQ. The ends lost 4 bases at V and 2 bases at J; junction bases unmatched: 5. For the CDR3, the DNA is TGTGCCAGCAGCTCTGGAGGACTAGCGGGAGCCTACGAGCAGTACTTC. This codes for CASSSGGLAGAYEQYF.

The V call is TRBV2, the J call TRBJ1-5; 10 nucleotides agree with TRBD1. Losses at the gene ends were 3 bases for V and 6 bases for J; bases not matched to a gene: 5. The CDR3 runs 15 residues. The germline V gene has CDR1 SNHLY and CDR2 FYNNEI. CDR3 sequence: CASSDNRQGAQPQHF. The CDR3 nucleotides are TGTGCCAGCAGTGATAATCGACAGGGGGCTCAGCCCCAGCATTTT.

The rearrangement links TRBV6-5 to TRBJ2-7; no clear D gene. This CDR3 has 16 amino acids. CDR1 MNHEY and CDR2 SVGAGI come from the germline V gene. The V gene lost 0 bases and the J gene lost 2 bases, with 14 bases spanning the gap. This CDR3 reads CASSYSILGSAYEQYF. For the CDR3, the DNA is TGTGCCAGCAGTTACTCGATCCTCGGGTCGGCCTACGAGCAGTACTTC.

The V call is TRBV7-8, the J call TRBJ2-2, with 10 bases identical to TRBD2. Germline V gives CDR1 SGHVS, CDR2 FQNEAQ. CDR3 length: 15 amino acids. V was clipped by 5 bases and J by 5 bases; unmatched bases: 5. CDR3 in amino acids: CASSAAGGPTGELFF. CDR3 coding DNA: TGTGCCAGCAGCGCAGCGGGGGGGCCTACCGGGGAGCTGTTTTTT.

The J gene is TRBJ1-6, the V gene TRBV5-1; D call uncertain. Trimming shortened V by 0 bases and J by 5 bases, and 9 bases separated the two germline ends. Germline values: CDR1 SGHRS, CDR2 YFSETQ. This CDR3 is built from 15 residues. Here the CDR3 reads CASSLVSDNNSPLHF. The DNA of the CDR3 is TGCGCCAGCAGCTTGGTCTCAGATAATAATTCACCCCTCCACTTT.

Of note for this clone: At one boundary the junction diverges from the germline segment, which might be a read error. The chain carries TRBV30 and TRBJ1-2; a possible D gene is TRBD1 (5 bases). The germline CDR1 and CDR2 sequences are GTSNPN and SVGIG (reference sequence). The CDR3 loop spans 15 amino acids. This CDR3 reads CAGRPVGAPNYGYTF. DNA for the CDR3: TGTGCCGGGAGGCCCGTAGGGGCTCCTAACTATGGCTACACCTTC.